The entry below gives a single TCR beta chain sequence along with its context. The sample originates from a study of blood T cell repertoires in COVID-19. Using immunoSEQ multiplex PCR, the repertoire was profiled, and TCRdb retains in-frame clones only, with some absent. The sample carries 85,000 to 130,000 clones, just under 95% recorded once. This CDR3 is built from 15 residues. Germline loops: CDR1 SEHNR, CDR2 FQNEAQ (reference sequence). V gave up 5 bases and J gave up 2 bases; unmatched junction bases: 7. The sequence derives from a man aged 70-80 years with acute or convalescent COVID-19. V is TRBV7-9 and J is TRBJ1-2; 8 nucleotides match TRBD1. Material: peripheral blood. The CDR3 reads CASSPRQGINYGYTF. The CDR3 nucleotides are TGTGCCAGCAGCCCACGACAGGGGATCAACTATGGCTACACCTTC.